The next 2 T cell receptor beta chains were all read from a single sample in a study of blood T cells in healthy people across ages. Sample-barcoded 5' priming and a J-beta primer mix drove a second PCR of roughly 7 to 11 cycles. TCRdb reanalysed the 5' RACE reads using MiXCR and keeps one entry per CDR3 protein. Among roughly 1,500,000 distinct CDR3 sequences, approximately 38% were seen once, and the ten largest hold 7.9%. Sequencing was done on a sample of blood. These receptors were obtained from a woman between 18 and 29 years old in good health.

The chain recombines TRBV29-1 with TRBJ1-2; unclear D gene. CDR3 length equals 13 residues. Per germline, CDR1 SQVTM and CDR2 ANQGSEA. The V gene lost 6 bases and the J gene lost 7 bases, with 18 bases spanning the gap. The CDR3 bases are TGCAGCGTGGAACTGGGCAATGGAGTTGGCTACACCTTC. Its translation: CSVELGNGVGYTF.

With regard to this clonotype: A junction end diverges from the germline sequence, so it may reflect a read error. This chain connects TRBV6-5 to TRBJ2-4; possible D gene TRBD2, 5 bases. The CDR3 totals 19 residues. The V gene's germline CDR1 is MNHEY and CDR2 SVGAGI. Here the CDR3 reads CASSYKPVTGGSTKNIQHF. The CDR3 bases are TGTGCCAGCAGTTACAAACCCGTTACGGGCGGGTCGACCAAAAACATTCAGCACTTC.